This is a list of T cell receptor beta chains from one sample in a study of neoadjuvant anti-PD-1 for oral cavity cancer. Assay: immunoSEQ multiplex PCR; the TCRdb copy retains only in-frame clones and omits some. The data show 8,000 to 10,000 clones, about three fifths seen once. Sequences were derived from PBMCs, sampled after nivolumab (anti-PD-1) treatment. The receptor source for this set is a person aged 40 to 85 with oral cavity squamous cell carcinoma. The CDR3 runs from the conserved cysteine through the conserved F or W. The D gene is left open where the match is weak. The listing skips clone size in some rows; elsewhere it reads once, few, many or a size class.

V gene: TRBV2
J gene: TRBJ2-7
D gene: NA
clone size: NA
CDR3 DNA: TGTGCCAGCAGTGAAACGGCGGTTACTTACGAGCAGTACTTC
CDR3 protein: CASSETAVTYEQYF

V gene: TRBV4-1
J gene: TRBJ1-2
D gene: NA
clone size: once
CDR3 DNA: TGCGCCAGCAGCCAAGAAAGGACGGGAGGGGGCTACACCTTC
CDR3 protein: CASSQERTGGGYTF

V gene: TRBV2
J gene: TRBJ2-5
D gene: TRBD2
clone size: NA
CDR3 DNA: TGTGCCAGCAGTGGGACTAGCGGGGGGACCTGGGAGACCCAGTACTTC
CDR3 protein: CASSGTSGGTWETQYF

V gene: TRBV5-1
J gene: TRBJ2-4
D gene: NA
clone size: NA
CDR3 DNA: TGCGCCAGCAGCTTAGGGCCTGAAAACATTCAGTACTTC
CDR3 protein: CASSLGPENIQYF

V gene: TRBV10-2
J gene: TRBJ2-6
D gene: NA
clone size: NA
CDR3 DNA: TGCGCCAGCAGTGATTGGGGCTCTGGGGCCAACGTCCTGACTTTC
CDR3 protein: CASSDWGSGANVLTF

V gene: TRBV27
J gene: TRBJ2-1
D gene: NA
clone size: once
CDR3 DNA: TGTGCCAGCAGTTCCACCCCCCGCAATGAGCAGTTCTTC
CDR3 protein: CASSSTPRNEQFF

V gene: TRBV7-8
J gene: TRBJ1-2
D gene: TRBD1
clone size: NA
CDR3 DNA: TGTGCCAGCACCACAAATGAGGTGGGACAGCGCTATGGCTACACCTTC
CDR3 protein: CASTTNEVGQRYGYTF

V gene: TRBV18
J gene: TRBJ1-1
D gene: NA
clone size: NA
CDR3 DNA: TGTGCCAGCTCACCAGTTATTTACACTGAAGCTTTCTTT
CDR3 protein: CASSPVIYTEAFF

V gene: TRBV2
J gene: TRBJ1-3
D gene: NA
clone size: few
CDR3 DNA: TGTGCCAGCAGTGAATCAGAGGGACCCGGAAACACCATATATTTT
CDR3 protein: CASSESEGPGNTIYF

V gene: TRBV6-6
J gene: TRBJ2-5
D gene: TRBD1
clone size: once
CDR3 DNA: TGTGCCAGCAGGACAGGGTCGGCGGAGACCCAGTACTTC
CDR3 protein: CASRTGSAETQYF

V gene: TRBV7-6
J gene: TRBJ1-2
D gene: NA
clone size: NA
CDR3 DNA: TGTGCCAGCACCCCCGCGATAAGCTACACCTTC
CDR3 protein: CASTPAISYTF

V gene: TRBV29-1
J gene: TRBJ1-2
D gene: TRBD1
clone size: NA
CDR3 DNA: TGCAGCTCCATCACAGGGGATCGTGGCTACACCTTC
CDR3 protein: CSSITGDRGYTF

V gene: TRBV6-1
J gene: TRBJ1-6
D gene: NA
clone size: few
CDR3 DNA: TGTGCCAGCAGTGAAGCAAGGGGCTCCTATAATTCACCCCTCCACTTT
CDR3 protein: CASSEARGSYNSPLHF

V gene: TRBV4-1
J gene: TRBJ2-7
D gene: TRBD2
clone size: NA
CDR3 DNA: TGCGCCAGCAGCCAGGATCGACTAGCGGGAATCCCCAGGTCCTACGAGCAGTACTTC
CDR3 protein: CASSQDRLAGIPRSYEQYF

V gene: TRBV9
J gene: TRBJ2-7
D gene: TRBD2
clone size: few
CDR3 DNA: TGTGCCAGCAGCCAGGCCAGACTAGCGGGAGTGTACGAGCAGTACTTC
CDR3 protein: CASSQARLAGVYEQYF

V gene: TRBV5-1
J gene: TRBJ2-2
D gene: NA
clone size: NA
CDR3 DNA: TGCGCCAGCAGCTTGGCCGGCGATGGCGGGGAGCTGTTTTTT
CDR3 protein: CASSLAGDGGELFF

V gene: TRBV7-9
J gene: TRBJ2-1
D gene: NA
clone size: once
CDR3 DNA: TGTGCCAGCACCTGGGTCCAGAGCTCCTACAATGAGCAGTTCTTC
CDR3 protein: CASTWVQSSYNEQFF

V gene: TRBV13
J gene: TRBJ2-2
D gene: TRBD1
clone size: NA
CDR3 DNA: TGTGCCAGCAGCCCCGGACAGGGGATCGGGGAGCTGTTTTTT
CDR3 protein: CASSPGQGIGELFF

V gene: TRBV4-1
J gene: TRBJ2-7
D gene: NA
clone size: once
CDR3 DNA: TGCGCCAGCAGCCGAGGCGGGGCCTCCTCCTACGAGCAGTACTTC
CDR3 protein: CASSRGGASSYEQYF

V gene: TRBV6-5
J gene: TRBJ2-1
D gene: TRBD2
clone size: NA
CDR3 DNA: TGTGCCAGCAGTTATTCAACTAGCGGGAGGCGTAATGAGCAGTTCTTC
CDR3 protein: CASSYSTSGRRNEQFF

V gene: TRBV6-5
J gene: TRBJ1-2
D gene: NA
clone size: few
CDR3 DNA: TGTGCCAGCAGTTACTCGGGTAACTATGGCTACACCTTC
CDR3 protein: CASSYSGNYGYTF

V gene: TRBV5-1
J gene: TRBJ2-1
D gene: NA
clone size: NA
CDR3 DNA: TGCGCCAGCAGCTTGGATCCGGACAATGAGCAGTTCTTC
CDR3 protein: CASSLDPDNEQFF

V gene: TRBV9
J gene: TRBJ2-1
D gene: NA
clone size: NA
CDR3 DNA: TGTGCCAGCAGCGTATTAGAGACCTACAATGAGCAGTTCTTC
CDR3 protein: CASSVLETYNEQFF

V gene: TRBV2
J gene: TRBJ2-7
D gene: TRBD2
clone size: few
CDR3 DNA: TGTGCCAGCACCCTAGCGGGGCCGGAGAGGGAGCAGTACTTC
CDR3 protein: CASTLAGPEREQYF

V gene: TRBV7-3
J gene: TRBJ2-1
D gene: NA
clone size: once
CDR3 DNA: TGTGCCAGCAGCTCGACGTTCAATGAGCAGTTCTTC
CDR3 protein: CASSSTFNEQFF

V gene: TRBV7-8
J gene: TRBJ2-3
D gene: TRBD1
clone size: NA
CDR3 DNA: TGTGCCAGCAGCTTATCCCCACAGGGGGCAGATACGCAGTATTTT
CDR3 protein: CASSLSPQGADTQYF

V gene: TRBV11-3
J gene: TRBJ2-4
D gene: TRBD1
clone size: NA
CDR3 DNA: TGTGCCAGCAGCTTAGAGGGCGGACAGGGGAACATTCAGTACTTC
CDR3 protein: CASSLEGGQGNIQYF

V gene: TRBV30
J gene: TRBJ1-1
D gene: NA
clone size: NA
CDR3 DNA: TGTGCCTGGAGAGGACAGACTGAAGCTTTCTTT
CDR3 protein: CAWRGQTEAFF

V gene: TRBV6-1
J gene: TRBJ2-1
D gene: TRBD1
clone size: once
CDR3 DNA: TGTGCCAGCAGTCCCGGACAGGGGGCCCACAATGAGCAGTTCTTC
CDR3 protein: CASSPGQGAHNEQFF

V gene: TRBV6-4
J gene: TRBJ1-6
D gene: NA
clone size: NA
CDR3 DNA: TGTGCCAGTTCGGAAGGGGACAATTCACCCCTCCACTTT
CDR3 protein: CASSEGDNSPLHF

V gene: TRBV10-1
J gene: TRBJ2-3
D gene: NA
clone size: NA
CDR3 DNA: TGCGCCAGCAGTGACCCTAGCACAGATACGCAGTATTTT
CDR3 protein: CASSDPSTDTQYF

V gene: TRBV7-2
J gene: TRBJ1-1
D gene: NA
clone size: NA
CDR3 DNA: TGTGCCAGCAGCTTAGTGGGCGCGACAACTGAAGCTTTCTTT
CDR3 protein: CASSLVGATTEAFF

V gene: TRBV5-1
J gene: TRBJ2-1
D gene: TRBD1
clone size: NA
CDR3 DNA: TGCGCCAGCAGCTCGGCGACAGGGAAGAATGAGCAGTTCTTC
CDR3 protein: CASSSATGKNEQFF

V gene: TRBV29-1
J gene: TRBJ2-5
D gene: NA
clone size: NA
CDR3 DNA: TGCAGCGTAGGGAGAGGGGGGATCGAGACCCAGTACTTC
CDR3 protein: CSVGRGGIETQYF

V gene: TRBV5-4
J gene: TRBJ2-1
D gene: TRBD1
clone size: few
CDR3 DNA: TGTGCCAGCAGCTTCGACCGTAGACAGGGAACAAATGAGCAGTTCTTC
CDR3 protein: CASSFDRRQGTNEQFF

V gene: TRBV4-1
J gene: TRBJ2-7
D gene: NA
clone size: NA
CDR3 DNA: TGCGCCAGCAGCTACCTCAGGGAGAACTACGAGCAGTACTTC
CDR3 protein: CASSYLRENYEQYF

V gene: TRBV4-2
J gene: TRBJ1-4
D gene: NA
clone size: NA
CDR3 DNA: TGTGCCAGCAGCCAAGATCAAGGAGGGGGTAGTGAAAAACTGTTTTTT
CDR3 protein: CASSQDQGGGSEKLFF

V gene: TRBV11-2
J gene: TRBJ2-5
D gene: TRBD2
clone size: NA
CDR3 DNA: TGTGCCAGCAGCCCTAGCGGGAGGGAGGGAGAGACCCAGTACTTC
CDR3 protein: CASSPSGREGETQYF

V gene: TRBV7-8
J gene: TRBJ1-3
D gene: NA
clone size: few
CDR3 DNA: TGTGCCAGCAGCTCCCTTTTCAGGGGTGACGGAAACACCATATATTTT
CDR3 protein: CASSSLFRGDGNTIYF

V gene: TRBV11-2
J gene: TRBJ2-7
D gene: TRBD2
clone size: NA
CDR3 DNA: TGTGCCAGCAGCACGGGACTAGCAGGGATCGAGCAGTACTTC
CDR3 protein: CASSTGLAGIEQYF

V gene: TRBV7-9
J gene: TRBJ1-1
D gene: NA
clone size: NA
CDR3 DNA: TGTGCCAGCAGCGATAATCCGTTGAACACTGAAGCTTTCTTT
CDR3 protein: CASSDNPLNTEAFF

V gene: TRBV19
J gene: TRBJ1-2
D gene: TRBD1
clone size: NA
CDR3 DNA: TGTGCCAGTAGGGGTATCCGACAGGGGGCTGACTATGGCTACACCTTC
CDR3 protein: CASRGIRQGADYGYTF

V gene: TRBV6-4
J gene: TRBJ1-2
D gene: NA
clone size: NA
CDR3 DNA: TGTGCCAGCAGGAGGGACGGATCCTATGGCTACACCTTC
CDR3 protein: CASRRDGSYGYTF